One and the same sample provided the 8 T cell receptor beta chains below, sequenced in a study of cytomegalovirus exposure and HLA in healthy donors. TCRdb's table, derived via immunoSEQ multiplex PCR, lists solely in-frame clones and lacks some. The data contain some 45,000 clones, 94% of them singletons. The sample taken for sequencing was PBMCs. The receptors originated from a woman between 18 and 29 years old in good health and CMV-seropositive.

The chain carries TRBV7-2 and TRBJ2-1; D remains ambiguous. The CDR3 runs 11 residues. The germline V gene encodes CDR1 SGHTA and CDR2 FQGNSA. The ends were cut back, 8 bases at V and 6 bases at J, with 8 bases in the middle. CDR3 protein: CASAGGNEQFF. The CDR3 DNA reads TGTGCCAGCGCCGGCGGCAATGAGCAGTTCTTC.

V usage is TRBV15 and J usage is TRBJ2-6, with D possibly being TRBD2 (5 bases). The CDR3 is made up of 15 amino acids. Germline V gene data show CDR1 as LNHNV and CDR2 as YYDKDF (reference sequence). V was cut by 5 bases and J by 4 bases, with 12 bases left in between. Here the CDR3 DNA reads TGTGCCACCAGCGCCGAGGGTGCCGGGGCCAACGTCCTGACTTTC. It encodes CATSAEGAGANVLTF.

V and J are TRBV15 and TRBJ2-1; TRBD2 agrees at 14 bases. The CDR3 is made up of 13 amino acids. Germline-derived CDR1 and CDR2 are LNHNV and YYDKDF (reference sequence). The junction had 3 bases not matched to a gene; V was cut back by 5 bases and J by 12 bases. CDR3 nucleotides: TGTGCCACCAGCGGGACTAGCGGGAGTATGCAGTTCTTC. It codes for CATSGTSGSMQFF.

This clone was seen just once. This CDR3 is CASSPRLANTGELFF. CDR3 coding DNA: TGTGCCAGCAGCCCTAGACTCGCGAACACCGGGGAGCTGTTTTTT. The chain carries TRBV7-2 and TRBJ2-2; D unresolved. The germline V and J ends were trimmed by 5 bases and 0 bases, with 10 bases remaining between them. There are 15 residues in the CDR3. Germline-derived CDR1 and CDR2 are SGHTA and FQGNSA.

The chain joins TRBV15 to TRBJ2-7, with D perhaps matching TRBD1 (6 bases). V was trimmed by 3 bases and J by 7 bases, leaving 19 bases between them. CDR1 and CDR2 (germline): LNHNV, YYDKDF (reference sequence). The CDR3 has 15 residues. The chain's CDR3 is CATSRSSGRGTEQYF. The DNA of the CDR3 is TGTGCCACCAGCAGGAGTTCCGGCAGGGGAACTGAGCAGTACTTC.

The V gene is TRBV6-5, the J gene TRBJ1-1; D gene ambiguous. Per the germline V gene, CDR1 is MNHEY and CDR2 is SVGAGI. Deletions cut 5 bases from V and 4 bases from J, with 14 bases between. The CDR3 extends over 14 amino acids. In DNA, the CDR3 is TGTGCCAGCAGTCAACGGGGATGGGGCACTGAAGCTTTCTTT. Residues: CASSQRGWGTEAFF.

The chain combines TRBV7-2 with TRBJ1-4; TRBD1 might be the D (5 bases). Germline V lookup: CDR1 SGHTA, CDR2 FQGNSA. The CDR3 totals 15 residues. The V end was cut by 5 bases, the J end by 11 bases, with 21 bases between. This CDR3 is CASSIEPAAGGKLFF. The CDR3 nucleotides are TGTGCCAGCAGCATCGAGCCCGCAGCGGGGGGGAAACTGTTTTTT.

V usage is TRBV6-5 and J usage is TRBJ2-3; 8 nucleotides align to TRBD2. CDR1 is MNHEY, CDR2 SVGAGI, per germline. Losses at the gene ends were 4 bases for V and 2 bases for J; bases not matched to a gene: 5. The CDR3 loop spans 15 amino acids. CDR3 coding DNA: TGTGCCAGCAGTTTACTAGCGGCCCTCACAGATACGCAGTATTTT. Translation gives CASSLLAALTDTQYF.